The 22 T cell receptor beta chains below all came from one sample that was sequenced in a study of cytomegalovirus exposure and HLA in healthy donors. The primer mix had 60 Vbeta and 13 Jbeta primers. Profiling relied on immunoSEQ multiplex PCR, and the TCRdb table lists in-frame clones only, not all of them. The table has 150,000 to 200,000 clones, 77% seen once. What was sequenced was PBMCs. These receptors all come from a woman in her 30s in good health and CMV-seropositive.

This clone occurred once. The J gene is TRBJ2-7, the V gene TRBV5-6; D is ambiguous. Germline assignment: CDR1 SGHDT and CDR2 YYEEEE. V shed 1 base and J shed 3 bases, with 8 bases lying between them. CDR3 length: 13 amino acids. CDR3 protein: CASSLLFRYEQYF. The CDR3 DNA is TGTGCCAGCAGCTTGCTTTTTCGCTACGAGCAGTACTTC.

V usage is TRBV7-4 and J usage is TRBJ2-3, with D perhaps matching TRBD2 (6 bases). V was clipped by 1 base and J by 7 bases, with 9 bases between them. This CDR3 region has 13 residues. Germline values: CDR1 SGHVT, CDR2 SQSDAQ. The CDR3 reads CASSLVGGNTQYF. CDR3 bases: TGTGCCAGCAGCTTAGTGGGCGGGAATACGCAGTATTTT.

This clone has more than one count but fewer than ten. This chain connects TRBV18 to TRBJ1-1; D gene uncertain. Trimming removed 0 bases at V and 8 bases at J, with 7 bases between. This CDR3 is built from 12 residues. Per the germline V gene, CDR1 is KGHSH and CDR2 is LQKENI. The CDR3 DNA reads TGTGCCAGCTCACCACCCCCAGAAGAAGCTTTCTTT. Translating gives CASSPPPEEAFF.

This rearrangement joins TRBV18 to TRBJ2-7; perhaps TRBD1 as D (5 bases). Trimming removed 0 bases at V and 4 bases at J, with 13 bases between. Germline V gene sequence: CDR1 KGHSH, CDR2 LQKENI. The CDR3 length is 15 residues. The CDR3 DNA follows: TGTGCCAGCTCACCACCTCCGGACAAGCTGTACGAGCAGTACTTC. It encodes CASSPPPDKLYEQYF.

The V call is TRBV30, the J call TRBJ2-3, with D unresolved. The CDR3 spans 16 residues. The ends were cut back, 0 bases at V and 2 bases at J, with 15 bases in the middle. Germline assignment: CDR1 GTSNPN and CDR2 SVGIG (reference sequence). DNA of the CDR3: TGTGCCTGGAGTGTACTAAGGAAGGCCCCCACAGATACGCAGTATTTT. This sequence encodes CAWSVLRKAPTDTQYF.

The chain employs TRBV5-4 and TRBJ2-1; 9 positions match TRBD1. The CDR3 loop spans 15 amino acids. With V trimmed by 0 bases and J by 8 bases, 6 bases remained unmatched. Germline values: CDR1 SGHNT, CDR2 YYREEE (reference sequence). CDR3 residues: CASSLVGQGVDEQFF. The DNA for the CDR3 is TGTGCCAGCAGCTTGGTGGGACAGGGTGTTGATGAGCAGTTCTTC.

V and J are TRBV2 and TRBJ2-3; D is perhaps TRBD1 (5 bases). V was pared by 1 base and J by 5 bases, with 10 bases between. Germline V gene lookup returns CDR1 SNHLY and CDR2 FYNNEI. The CDR3 totals 14 residues. The CDR3 sequence is CASSEGQGGDTQYF. For the CDR3, the DNA is TGTGCCAGCAGTGAAGGGCAGGGTGGAGATACGCAGTATTTT.

This sequence joins TRBV4-1 and TRBJ2-3; 7 nucleotides line up with TRBD2. Germline lookup yields CDR1 MGHRA and CDR2 YSYEKL. This CDR3 has 15 amino acids. V lost 3 bases to trimming and J lost 5 bases; unmatched junction nucleotides: 8. The CDR3 here is CASSQGGGEGDTQYF. The CDR3 nucleotides read TGCGCCAGCAGCCAGGGCGGAGGGGAGGGAGATACGCAGTATTTT.

V is TRBV10-3 and J is TRBJ2-2; TRBD1 might be the D (5 bases). V dropped 0 bases and J dropped 6 bases, with 11 bases sitting between them. Germline V CDR1 and CDR2: ENHRY, SYGVKD. This CDR3 comprises 15 residues. Here the CDR3 DNA reads TGTGCCATCAGTGAGTCGGGGCTCGGTGCCGGGGAGCTGTTTTTT. Protein: CAISESGLGAGELFF.

The chain links TRBV4-2 to TRBJ2-7; 9 bases fit TRBD2. The CDR3 runs 17 residues. The trim removed 3 bases at V and 0 bases at J, leaving 9 bases unmatched. In germline, CDR1 is LGHNA, CDR2 YNFKEQ. As DNA, the CDR3 is TGTGCCAGCAGCCAGGTCCATGGGACTAGCAGCTCCTACGAGCAGTACTTC. Protein product: CASSQVHGTSSSYEQYF.

The chain's CDR3 is CSVDRGGRDRVTDTQYF. The CDR3 DNA reads TGCAGCGTTGATAGGGGGGGCAGGGACAGGGTTACAGATACGCAGTATTTT. The chain has TRBV29-1 and TRBJ2-3, with 9 bases lining up with TRBD1. V lost 3 bases to trimming and J lost 3 bases; unmatched junction nucleotides: 13. This CDR3 spans 17 amino acids. The germline V gene has CDR1 SQVTM and CDR2 ANQGSEA.

This clone was seen only once. J is TRBJ2-1 and V is TRBV27; possible D gene TRBD2, 6 bases. This CDR3 comprises 16 residues. Germline CDR1 reads MNHEY; CDR2 reads SMNVEV (reference sequence). V gave up 5 bases and J gave up 6 bases, with 20 bases separating them. In DNA, the CDR3 is TGTGCCAGCAGTCCTCCCGGGACTGGACACTTCAATGAGCAGTTCTTC. Amino acids: CASSPPGTGHFNEQFF.

This clone was observed a handful of times. The chain uses TRBV5-1 and TRBJ2-7, with TRBD1 matching 9 bases. Looked up from germline, CDR1 is SGHRS and CDR2 is YFSETQ. J gave up 3 bases and V 1 base, and 11 bases lay outside the gene matches. This CDR3 spans 17 amino acids. The CDR3 region is CASSLWGVTGGIYEQYF. CDR3 sequence (DNA): TGCGCCAGCAGCTTGTGGGGGGTGACAGGGGGGATCTACGAGCAGTACTTC.

The V call is TRBV27, the J call TRBJ1-5; 9 bases map to TRBD1. The ends lost 8 bases at V and 4 bases at J; junction bases unmatched: 3. This CDR3 region has 13 residues. Per the germline V gene, CDR1 is MNHEY and CDR2 is SMNVEV (reference sequence). The CDR3 coding sequence is TGTGCCAGCGGGGACAGGGTGAATCAGCCCCAGCATTTT. Encoded protein: CASGDRVNQPQHF.

The chain employs TRBV10-3 and TRBJ2-3; TRBD1 might be the D (6 bases). Germline lookup yields CDR1 ENHRY and CDR2 SYGVKD. This CDR3 contains 16 residues. The V and J ends lost 7 bases and 3 bases respectively, with 20 bases between them. The CDR3 here is CAIKTQGRSRTDTQYF. CDR3 DNA: TGTGCCATCAAAACACAGGGCCGGTCCCGAACAGATACGCAGTATTTT.

This clone was counted a few times. The chain joins TRBV4-2 to TRBJ2-7; TRBD2 is a possible D gene (5 bases). Trimming stripped 6 bases from V and 3 bases from J, with 18 bases between. The CDR3 runs 15 residues. The V gene's germline CDR1 is LGHNA and CDR2 YNFKEQ. In DNA form, the CDR3 reads TGTGCCAGCAGTCTCGACCAGGCAGCGGACTACGAGCAGTACTTC. Translation gives CASSLDQAADYEQYF.

The V and J genes are TRBV7-5 and TRBJ2-2; the tabulated D call, TRBD1, remains unverified against the DNA. TRBV7-5 is reported as a pseudogene. CDR3 length: 15 amino acids. CDR3 sequence reads: CARSPGGSGTGELFF. CDR3 sequence (DNA): TGTGCCAGAAGCCCAGGGGGCTCGGGGACCGGGGAGCTGTTTTTT.

This chain connects TRBV2 to TRBJ2-7; D uncertain. The CDR3 runs to 15 residues. Trimming removed 3 bases from V and 2 bases from J, with 14 bases in between. Germline lookup yields CDR1 SNHLY and CDR2 FYNNEI. The CDR3 protein is CASSEARNSPYEQYF. CDR3 nucleotide sequence: TGTGCCAGCAGTGAGGCGCGAAATAGCCCCTACGAGCAGTACTTC.

This sequence joins TRBV5-1 and TRBJ1-1; D gene ambiguous. Looked up from germline, CDR1 is SGHRS and CDR2 is YFSETQ. The CDR3 sequence is 14 residues long. Trimming cost V 1 base and J 4 bases, with 11 bases left between them. CDR3: CASSLRGLGTEAFF. CDR3 bases: TGCGCCAGCAGCTTGCGCGGGCTAGGCACTGAAGCTTTCTTT.

V usage is TRBV25-1 and J usage is TRBJ1-1; TRBD1 might be the D (6 bases). Trimming pared 7 bases from V and 3 bases from J, leaving 21 bases between. Germline lookup yields CDR1 MGHDK and CDR2 SYGVNS. CDR3 length: 16 amino acids. In nucleotides, the CDR3 is TGTGCCAGCAACACACCCTTGGGGGCTAAGGACACTGAAGCTTTCTTT. Its protein product is CASNTPLGAKDTEAFF.

This chain links TRBV18 with TRBJ2-1, with 7 bases lining up with TRBD1. CDR1 and CDR2 (germline): KGHSH, LQKENI. This CDR3 comprises 14 residues. J lost 7 bases, V lost 5 bases, and 8 bases had no gene match. CDR3 in DNA: TGTGCCAGCTCAGAGGGGGCCACGGGGAATGAGCAGTTCTTC. Translating it yields CASSEGATGNEQFF. Filled out from reference TRBV18 and TRBJ2-1, the complete variable domain reads NAGVMQNPRHLVRRRGQEARLRCSPMKGHSHVYWYRQLPEEGLKFMVYLQKENIIDESGMPKERFSAEFPKEGPSILRIQQVVRGDSAAYFCASSEGATGNEQFFGPGTRLTVL.

This clone showed up just once. The V gene is TRBV9, the J gene TRBJ2-6, with TRBD1 identical over 9 bases. Germline lookup yields CDR1 SGDLS and CDR2 YYNGEE. CDR3 length: 21 residues. V lost 4 bases to trimming and J lost 0 bases; unmatched junction nucleotides: 17. CDR3 nucleotide sequence: TGTGCCAGCAGCCCCCTTTTGGGACAGGGAAGGGGTTACTCTGGGGCCAACGTCCTGACTTTC. Amino acids: CASSPLLGQGRGYSGANVLTF.